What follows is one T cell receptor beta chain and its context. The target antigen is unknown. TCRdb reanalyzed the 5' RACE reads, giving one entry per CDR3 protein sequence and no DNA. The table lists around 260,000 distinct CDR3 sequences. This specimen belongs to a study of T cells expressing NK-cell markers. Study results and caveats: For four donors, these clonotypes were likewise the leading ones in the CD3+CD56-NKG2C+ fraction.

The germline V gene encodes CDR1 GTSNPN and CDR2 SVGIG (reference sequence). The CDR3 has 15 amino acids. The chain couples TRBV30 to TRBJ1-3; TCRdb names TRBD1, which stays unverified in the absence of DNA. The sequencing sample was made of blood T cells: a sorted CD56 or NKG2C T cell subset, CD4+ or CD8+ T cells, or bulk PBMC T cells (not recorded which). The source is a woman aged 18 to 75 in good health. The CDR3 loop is CAWSVRVGPGNTIYF.